Listed below are T cell receptor beta chains from one sample, sequenced in a study of cytomegalovirus exposure and HLA in healthy donors. TCRdb keeps only in-frame clones here, not all; method: immunoSEQ multiplex PCR. Of roughly 200,000 clones in the sample, approximately 89% were seen once. Sequencing used PBMCs. All receptors come from a man aged 25 to 45 in good health and CMV-seropositive. Each CDR3 is given without its conserved first and last residue.

v_call	j_call	cdr3_aa
TRBV28	TRBJ1-3	ASSLGRGSGNTIY
TRBV11-2	TRBJ2-7	ASSLDVGRGLLHEQY
TRBV19	TRBJ2-7	ASSQGQGIYEQY
TRBV9	TRBJ2-3	ASRAGQGLNPSTDTQY
TRBV2	TRBJ2-1	ASSGVPTEF
TRBV7-3	TRBJ2-1	ASSLVASGSLDEQF
TRBV27	TRBJ1-1	ASWIGQTNTEAF
TRBV6-5	TRBJ2-7	ASSLQRGSYEQY
TRBV28	TRBJ2-1	ASSLLEESYNEQF
TRBV11-2	TRBJ2-2	ASSHMGGELF
TRBV9	TRBJ2-2	ASSVGPTNTGELF
TRBV6-5	TRBJ1-2	ASRRTGTNYGYT
TRBV25-1	TRBJ2-7	ASSQPGQGAYEQY
TRBV2	TRBJ1-3	ASSGRNTIY
TRBV7-6	TRBJ2-7	ASSTRDLAYEQY
TRBV5-4	TRBJ2-1	ASSLVASRDEQF
TRBV7-8	TRBJ2-3	ASRNQGIGTDTQY
TRBV5-6	TRBJ1-5	ASSLEGTYQPQH
TRBV9	TRBJ2-1	ASSVVGSYNEQF
TRBV7-6	TRBJ2-7	ASSSTRGGEQY
TRBV27	TRBJ2-7	ASRMTRVEEQY
TRBV7-2	TRBJ2-7	ASSLGLAGGGGQVQY
TRBV6-1	TRBJ2-7	ASSRTGESGEQY
TRBV5-1	TRBJ2-7	ASSISGTGGHEQY
TRBV7-9	TRBJ1-1	ASSLGAGNTEAF
TRBV11-3	TRBJ1-1	ASGAVEKNTEAF
TRBV6-6	TRBJ2-7	ASSYSDEQY
TRBV6-1	TRBJ2-2	ASSGPRGGVGGELF
TRBV27	TRBJ1-2	ASTSLGTYGGQGEGYT
TRBV20-1	TRBJ2-7	SARTGGEQY
TRBV7-9	TRBJ1-1	ASSFKTGSDTEAF
TRBV5-1	TRBJ2-1	ASSSGTGSYNEQF
TRBV15	TRBJ2-1	ATSRDSSSYNEQF
TRBV19	TRBJ2-4	ASSLRASASIQY
TRBV2	TRBJ2-5	ASSPRGLAARETQY
TRBV18	TRBJ2-2	ASSPPGLAGVSGELF
TRBV5-1	TRBJ1-1	ASSLKEHQGISMNTEAF
TRBV7-8	TRBJ1-2	ASSHDSLYGYT
TRBV11-2	TRBJ2-7	ASSLSFRGPGPSGEQY
TRBV6-1	TRBJ2-1	ASSRAGLNWDEQF
TRBV30	TRBJ2-7	AWSLGQPYEQY
TRBV28	TRBJ2-5	ASSSGIQETQY
TRBV29-1	TRBJ1-1	SGGETANTEAF
TRBV28	TRBJ1-4	ASRATSTNEKLF
TRBV7-6	TRBJ2-2	ASSYYQGKANTGELF
TRBV4-1	TRBJ2-5	ASSQEVVGETQY